These T cell receptor beta chains were read from a single sample in a study of T cell clonotyping in hematopoietic cell transplantation. Measured with immunoSEQ multiplex PCR; TCRdb has only the in-frame clones, and not every one. The data contain some 10,000 clones, roughly 93% of them seen just once; the ten biggest clones take up 5% to 7%. The sequencing used PBMCs, collected 100 days after allogeneic stem cell transplant. Receptors were obtained from a male patient aged 45-60 years who had an allogeneic stem cell transplant from a related donor, so T cells may come from the graft donor. Some clones in this sample may be carry-over from other donors' samples. Both conserved end residues are trimmed from each CDR3.

TRBV27	13	TRBJ2-7	ASSSLRDRLYEQY
TRBV19	14	TRBJ2-7	ASSVTGQGPHYEQY
TRBV5-4	14	TRBJ2-2	ASSFPPGQGAGELF
TRBV5-1	11	TRBJ2-5	ASSLGTKETQY
TRBV28	13	TRBJ1-4	ASRRSGMANEKLF
TRBV5-8	12	TRBJ2-5	ASSLAGARETQY
TRBV9	16	TRBJ2-3	ASSVGGVSGITTDTQY
TRBV27	14	TRBJ2-2	ASSLSGGLDTGELF
TRBV6-6	12	TRBJ2-7	ASSYKTDRDEQY
TRBV12-1	15	TRBJ2-4	ASSRTGGLDAKNIQY
TRBV2	12	TRBJ2-1	ASRPGVREFEQF
TRBV28	13	TRBJ2-7	ASSLDRGRFHEQY
TRBV9	12	TRBJ2-7	ASSVGQADYEQY
TRBV6-5	13	TRBJ1-1	ASSYSSRINTEAF
TRBV5-6	10	TRBJ2-7	ASSLGDKNQY
TRBV30	12	TRBJ2-6	AWTHGAGANVLT
TRBV7-8	13	TRBJ1-6	ASSERDSDNSPLH
TRBV15	12	TRBJ2-3	ATSRDPAGDTQY
TRBV10-3	9	TRBJ1-3	AISEVNTIY